The 27 T cell receptor beta chains presented below share a single source sample, sequenced in a study of blood T cell repertoires in COVID-19. Using immunoSEQ multiplex PCR, the repertoire was profiled, and TCRdb retains in-frame clones only, with some absent. The data contain tens of thousands of clones, roughly nine tenths of them seen just once; the ten biggest clones take up around 2%. The sequencing sample was made of peripheral blood. These receptors all stem from a man in his fifties with active COVID-19.

This chain uses TRBV2 with TRBJ1-2; 12 nucleotides line up with TRBD1. Germline CDR1 is SNHLY and CDR2 is FYNNEI. Trimming took 7 bases from V and 7 from J; bases not matched to a gene: 4. This CDR3 has 13 residues. CDR3 nucleotides: TGTGCCAGCATCCCGGGACAGGGGGCTGGCTACACCTTC. It yields the protein CASIPGQGAGYTF.

In DNA form, the CDR3 reads TGTGCCAGCAGCTTTAGCGGGCCGAGCTCCTACAATGAGCAGTTCTTC. Its translation: CASSFSGPSSYNEQFF. The rearrangement links TRBV5-4 to TRBJ2-1; 7 nucleotides align to TRBD2. This CDR3 region has 16 residues. The V gene end was trimmed by 2 bases and the J gene end by 0 bases; junction bases not matched to a gene: 5. Germline CDR1 reads SGHNT; CDR2 reads YYREEE (reference sequence).

The chain couples TRBV18 to TRBJ1-4; D remains ambiguous. CDR1 and CDR2 from the germline V gene are KGHSH and LQKENI. V lost 2 bases and J lost 2, with 9 bases in between. The CDR3 covers 15 residues. The CDR3 protein is CASSPYQATNEKLFF. CDR3 nucleotide sequence: TGTGCCAGCTCACCATACCAAGCGACTAATGAAAAACTGTTTTTT.

The chain links TRBV5-1 to TRBJ2-2; D gene uncertain. In germline, CDR1 is SGHRS, CDR2 YFSETQ. V was shortened by 10 bases and J by 4 bases, with 5 bases between the two germline ends. CDR3 length: 10 amino acids. CDR3 sequence: CAEITGELFF. The CDR3 nucleotides read TGCGCCGAGATCACCGGGGAGCTGTTTTTT.

The chain employs TRBV6-4 and TRBJ2-3; D is ambiguous. The germline gives CDR1 MRHNA, CDR2 SNTAGT. V was pared by 3 bases and J by 0 bases, with 7 bases between. The CDR3 is 14 amino acids. DNA of the CDR3: TGTGCCAGCAGTGAACATCCTAGCACAGATACGCAGTATTTT. It specifies CASSEHPSTDTQYF.

The chain employs TRBV5-1 and TRBJ2-1, with 13 bases identical to TRBD2. The germline V gene encodes CDR1 SGHRS and CDR2 YFSETQ. The CDR3 is 15 amino acids. The V and J ends lost 1 base and 9 bases, in that order; junction bases with no gene match: 4. As DNA, the CDR3 is TGCGCCAGCAGCTTGCAAGGACTAGCGGGAGTTGAGCAGTTCTTC. This codes for CASSLQGLAGVEQFF.

The V and J genes are TRBV6-5 and TRBJ1-2; tentatively, D is TRBD1 (6 bases). Looked up from germline, CDR1 is MNHEY and CDR2 is SVGAGI. This CDR3 is built from 14 residues. V gave up 5 bases and J gave up 4 bases, with 14 bases separating them. CDR3 region: CASSRGGFSYGYTF. DNA for the CDR3: TGTGCCAGCAGTAGGGGGGGTTTCAGCTATGGCTACACCTTC.

The DNA for the CDR3 is TGTGCCAGCAGCAAAGCGCTTCGTCTGGGCCCCGCGGGACTACCCAAATACGAGCAGTACTTC. This sequence encodes CASSKALRLGPAGLPKYEQYF. The V and J genes are TRBV21-1 and TRBJ2-7; the table gives TRBD2 as D, unverified against the DNA. TRBV21-1 is a pseudogene. The CDR3 totals 21 residues.

V gene TRBV19 combines with J gene TRBJ2-3; weak D call: TRBD2 (5 bases). This CDR3 region has 15 residues. From germline, CDR1 is LNHDA and CDR2 SQIVND (reference sequence). The V end was cut by 5 bases, the J end by 2 bases, with 14 bases between. The CDR3 here is CASSVGSGITDTQYF. In DNA, the CDR3 is TGTGCCAGTAGTGTGGGGAGCGGAATCACAGATACGCAGTATTTT.

This clone appeared a single time. The rearrangement joins TRBV5-8 to TRBJ2-6, with 7 bases that match TRBD1. The CDR3 is 16 amino acids. Germline CDR1 reads SGHTS; CDR2 reads YDEGEE. J was trimmed by 0 bases and V by 3 bases; bases with no gene match: 3. CDR3 sequence: CASSWDRASGANVLTF. The CDR3 DNA reads as TGTGCCAGCAGCTGGGACAGAGCCTCTGGGGCCAACGTCCTGACTTTC.

The chain joins TRBV18 to TRBJ2-3; the match to TRBD2 covers 12 bases. The CDR3 extends over 15 amino acids. V was pared by 8 bases and J by 5 bases, with 8 bases of the junction left unmatched. The germline V gene has CDR1 KGHSH and CDR2 LQKENI. CDR3 in amino acids: CASTRLAGDQDTQYF. The CDR3 bases are TGTGCCAGCACAAGACTAGCGGGAGATCAAGATACGCAGTATTTT.

This chain links TRBV11-2 with TRBJ1-2; tentatively, D is TRBD1 (6 bases). This CDR3 has 17 amino acids. Trimming took off 5 bases at V and 0 bases at J, with 19 bases between the two ends. CDR1 is SGHAT and CDR2 is FQNNGV in the germline V gene. The CDR3 DNA follows: TGTGCCAGCAGCCGGAGGACAGAAGATCGATCTAACTATGGCTACACCTTC. It translates to CASSRRTEDRSNYGYTF.

This rearrangement joins TRBV6-5 to TRBJ1-3, with D perhaps TRBD1 (5 bases). The CDR3 has 14 amino acids. Germline loops: CDR1 MNHEY, CDR2 SVGAGI. V was clipped by 4 bases and J by 4 bases, with 11 bases between them. The CDR3 sequence: CASSSTGGGNTIYF. The CDR3 DNA sequence: TGTGCCAGCAGTTCAACAGGAGGGGGAAACACCATATATTTT.

This chain connects TRBV5-1 to TRBJ2-1, with 11 nucleotides matching TRBD2. CDR1 SGHRS and CDR2 YFSETQ come from the germline V gene. The CDR3 is made up of 18 amino acids. V was pared by 0 bases and J by 0 bases, with 5 bases of the junction left unmatched. As DNA, the CDR3 is TGCGCCAGCAGCTTGGCCACTAGCGGGAGTCTCTCCTACAATGAGCAGTTCTTC. Translation gives CASSLATSGSLSYNEQFF. Filled out from reference TRBV5-1 and TRBJ2-1, the complete variable domain reads KAGVTQTPRYLIKTRGQQVTLSCSPISGHRSVSWYQQTPGQGLQFLFEYFSETQRNKGNFPGRFSGRQFSNSRSEMNVSTLELGDSALYLCASSLATSGSLSYNEQFFGPGTRLTVL.

This chain uses TRBV2 with TRBJ1-2; perhaps TRBD1 as D (6 bases). CDR1 is SNHLY, CDR2 FYNNEI, per germline. This CDR3 is built from 10 residues. Trimming pared 9 bases from V and 10 bases from J, leaving 12 bases between. CDR3 DNA sequence: TGTGCCAGAGATACAGGGACCTACACCTTC. Translating gives CARDTGTYTF.

This sequence joins TRBV3-1 (or the pseudogene TRBV3-2) and TRBJ2-2; 13 nucleotides align to TRBD2. Germline trimming cut 5 bases from V and 6 bases from J; bases unmatched to any gene: 21. CDR1 is LGHDT and CDR2 is YNNKEL in the germline V gene (reference sequence). The CDR3 extends over 21 amino acids. CDR3 sequence: CASSDASPPGTSGTRPGELFF. In DNA, the CDR3 is TGTGCCAGCAGCGACGCATCTCCTCCGGGGACTAGCGGGACAAGGCCCGGGGAGCTGTTTTTT.

The chain combines TRBV5-1 with TRBJ2-1; 12 bases align to TRBD2. Germline V gene data show CDR1 as SGHRS and CDR2 as YFSETQ. The junction had 4 bases not matched to a gene; V was cut back by 0 bases and J by 6 bases. The CDR3 spans 16 residues. DNA for the CDR3: TGCGCCAGCAGCTTGGGGTTGACTAGCGGGAGCAATGAGCAGTTCTTC. It translates to CASSLGLTSGSNEQFF.

V usage is TRBV27 and J usage is TRBJ1-4; D is ambiguous. Germline lookup yields CDR1 MNHEY and CDR2 SMNVEV (reference sequence). This CDR3 contains 15 residues. V lost 0 bases to trimming and J lost 8 bases, with 13 bases between them. CDR3 sequence reads: CASSLSSGVWEKLFF. As DNA, the CDR3 is TGTGCCAGCAGTTTATCTTCCGGGGTTTGGGAAAAACTGTTTTTT.

The V call is TRBV5-1, the J call TRBJ1-2; D is uncertain. CDR1 is SGHRS and CDR2 is YFSETQ in the germline V gene. Trimming took 0 bases from V and 0 from J, leaving 6 bases between them. The CDR3 is 14 residues long. This CDR3 reads CASSLEPTNYGYTF. CDR3 DNA sequence: TGCGCCAGCAGCTTGGAGCCAACTAACTATGGCTACACCTTC. The entire variable domain, with the rest obtained from reference TRBV5-1 and TRBJ1-2, is as follows: KAGVTQTPRYLIKTRGQQVTLSCSPISGHRSVSWYQQTPGQGLQFLFEYFSETQRNKGNFPGRFSGRQFSNSRSEMNVSTLELGDSALYLCASSLEPTNYGYTFGSGTRLTVV.

The V and J genes are TRBV4-1 and TRBJ2-7, with TRBD2 identical over 8 bases. CDR1 and CDR2 from the germline V gene are MGHRA and YSYEKL. The CDR3 is made up of 14 amino acids. V lost 4 bases and J lost 4; bases outside the gene matches: 6. The CDR3 loop reads CASSPGGGLYEQYF. CDR3 nucleotide sequence: TGCGCCAGCAGCCCCGGGGGGGGCCTGTACGAGCAGTACTTC.

The chain combines TRBV25-1 with TRBJ1-2; 12 nucleotides align to TRBD1. Trimming cost V 6 bases and J 7 bases; bases outside gene matches: 3. Germline V gene sequence: CDR1 MGHDK, CDR2 SYGVNS. CDR3 size: 13 residues. The CDR3 loop is CASSRDRGLGYTF. The CDR3 bases are TGTGCCAGCAGCCGGGACAGGGGGCTTGGCTACACCTTC.

J is TRBJ2-7 and V is TRBV6-5; 7 bases align to TRBD2. The CDR3 runs to 14 residues. Per germline, CDR1 MNHEY and CDR2 SVGAGI. J lost 1 base, V lost 6 bases, and 6 bases had no gene match. CDR3 coding DNA: TGTGCCAGCAGGACCGTTAGCGGGTCCTACGAGCAGTACTTC. Translating gives CASRTVSGSYEQYF.

Turning to this clone: The germline gene is not matched at one end of the junction; a read error may be the cause. The chain combines TRBV7-7 with TRBJ1-3; 8 bases are shared with TRBD1. The length of the CDR3 is 15 residues. The germline V gene encodes CDR1 SSHAT and CDR2 FNYEAQ (reference sequence). The CDR3 loop reads CASSSRTGPGNTIYF. CDR3 sequence (DNA): TGTGCTAGCAGCTCCAGGACAGGGCCTGGAAACACCATATATTTT.

The chain joins TRBV7-9 to TRBJ2-1, with 9 nucleotides matching TRBD2. Per the germline V gene, CDR1 is SEHNR and CDR2 is FQNEAQ (reference sequence). Germline trimming cut 4 bases from V and 3 bases from J; bases unmatched to any gene: 7. The CDR3 runs 16 residues. CDR3 DNA sequence: TGTGCCAGCAGCTCCATAGCGGGAGTAAACTACAATGAGCAGTTCTTC. Translated: CASSSIAGVNYNEQFF.

V gene TRBV19 combines with J gene TRBJ1-2; D unclear. V lost 2 bases and J 7 bases, leaving 5 bases between the germline ends. The CDR3 loop spans 11 amino acids. Germline V gives CDR1 LNHDA, CDR2 SQIVND (reference sequence). The CDR3 DNA sequence: TGTGCCAGTAGTATATCCCGTGGCTACACCTTC. Its protein is CASSISRGYTF.

The genes are TRBV7-9 and TRBJ1-2; D may be TRBD1 (6 bases). Germline V lookup: CDR1 SEHNR, CDR2 FQNEAQ (reference sequence). V lost 5 bases to trimming and J lost 2 bases, with 12 bases between them. The CDR3 sequence is 14 residues long. CDR3 in amino acids: CASSPGQNNYGYTF. The CDR3 DNA is TGTGCCAGCAGCCCTGGACAGAACAACTATGGCTACACCTTC.

The chain recombines TRBV10-3 with TRBJ1-2, with 8 bases identical to TRBD1. After removal of 6 bases from V and 5 bases from J, the junction contained 8 bases not matched to a gene. Germline-derived CDR1 and CDR2 are ENHRY and SYGVKD. This CDR3 region has 14 residues. CDR3 loop: CAISAGQEGYGYTF. CDR3 nucleotides: TGTGCCATCAGCGCGGGACAGGAAGGATATGGCTACACCTTC.